These 8 T cell receptor beta chains share one sample of origin, sequenced in a study of regulatory T cells in long-lasting Graves disease. In building TCR beta libraries, iRepertoire HTBI primers were used together with Arm-PCR of CDR3 regions. MiXCR, applied by TCRdb to the multiplex PCR reads, yields one record per CDR3 protein. The table includes about 620,000 distinct CDR3 sequences, 16% detected once. Time point meaning: newly diagnosed GD, antithyroid drugs for less than 3 months. With RNA extracted from PBMCs as input, the TCR library was made. The same sample was also studied in work on T cells in Graves' hyperthyroidism and ophthalmopathy.

The material was peripheral blood mononuclear cells (PBMCs), obtained at new diagnosis, from a patient treated with antithyroid drugs. Receptors were obtained from a woman in her thirties with Graves disease.

This clonotype was counted many times. The chain recombines TRBV2 with TRBJ2-1; D unresolved. Trimming removed 5 bases from V and 4 bases from J, with 9 bases in between. Per germline, CDR1 SNHLY and CDR2 FYNNEI. The CDR3 consists of 13 residues. The CDR3 sequence: CASSSDWYNEQFF. DNA for the CDR3: TGTGCCAGCAGTTCTGACTGGTACAATGAGCAGTTCTTC.

At least ten counts were recorded for this clonotype. The gene calls are TRBV12-3 or TRBV12-4 and TRBJ1-4; D uncertain. The CDR3 is 14 amino acids. Trimming removed 3 bases from V and 8 bases from J, with 13 bases in between. CDR3 sequence reads: CASSLTGIKEKLFF. The CDR3 nucleotides are TGTGCCAGCAGTTTGACGGGAATTAAGGAAAAACTGTTTTTT.

V gene TRBV27 combines with J gene TRBJ2-1; TRBD2 might be the D (6 bases). Germline V lookup: CDR1 MNHEY, CDR2 SMNVEV (reference sequence). V was shortened by 2 bases and J by 4 bases, with 18 bases between the two germline ends. The CDR3 loop spans 17 amino acids. CDR3 protein: CASSLRRLGEYYNEQFF. The DNA of the CDR3 is TGTGCCAGCAGTTTACGGAGACTAGGGGAATATTACAATGAGCAGTTCTTC.

This clonotype showed up just a few times. This chain connects TRBV10-3 to TRBJ2-3, with TRBD2 matching over 9 bases. The CDR3 has 14 residues. J lost 1 base, V lost 7 bases, and 3 bases had no gene match. Germline CDR1 and CDR2: ENHRY and SYGVKD. The CDR3 coding sequence is TGTGCCATCAAAGGCGGGAGGGGCACAGATACGCAGTATTTT. Translated, it gives CAIKGGRGTDTQYF.

CDR3 sequence: CASSNSQLQGYTF. DNA for the CDR3: TGTGCCAGCAGTAACTCCCAGCTTCAGGGCTACACCTTC. J is TRBJ1-2 and V is TRBV27; D gene unclear. Germline CDR1 and CDR2: MNHEY and SMNVEV (reference sequence). CDR3 length equals 13 residues. The ends were cut back, 5 bases at V and 8 bases at J, with 15 bases in the middle.

This clonotype was counted at least ten times. The chain employs TRBV7-8 and TRBJ1-2; D gene unclear. The CDR3 loop spans 13 amino acids. Germline V gene data show CDR1 as SGHVS and CDR2 as FQNEAQ. The V end lost 5 bases, the J end lost 4 bases, and 11 bases lay between the germline ends. CDR3 amino acids: CASSLPGGYGYTF. In DNA form, the CDR3 reads TGTGCCAGCAGCCTCCCGGGTGGCTATGGCTACACCTTC.

The chain couples TRBV18 to TRBJ1-1; no firm D call. The CDR3 length is 16 residues. CDR1 and CDR2 from the germline V gene are KGHSH and LQKENI. Between the trimmed V and J ends, which lost 2 bases and 0 bases, there was a span of 13 bases. CDR3 in amino acids: CASSPDGRPMNTEAFF. For the CDR3, the DNA is TGTGCCAGCTCACCAGACGGTCGGCCCATGAACACTGAAGCTTTCTTT.

The chain joins TRBV24-1 to TRBJ2-1; 8 bases are shared with TRBD1. From germline, CDR1 is KGHDR and CDR2 SFDVKD. This CDR3 spans 13 amino acids. Trimming cost V 10 bases and J 0 bases; bases outside gene matches: 1. The CDR3 nucleotides are TGTGCCACTACAGGGGGCTCCTACAATGAGCAGTTCTTC. This translates into CATTGGSYNEQFF.